A selection of T cell receptor beta chains follows, all from one sample in a study of blood T cell repertoires in COVID-19. Assay: immunoSEQ multiplex PCR; the TCRdb copy retains only in-frame clones and omits some. The sample holds roughly 250,000 clones, approximately 90% seen once. Input material: peripheral blood. The receptors stem from a woman between 35 and 50 years old with acute or convalescent COVID-19. CDR3s include the opening cysteine and the closing phenylalanine or tryptophan. D genes are given only for firm matches. Clone size is not always given. Where it is, it says once, few, many or a class for expanded clones.

>TRBV29-1|.|TRBJ1-2|.
TGCAGCGTTTCCCCAAACTATGGCTACACCTTC
CSVSPNYGYTF
>TRBV2|.|TRBJ2-1|TRBD2
TGTGCCAGCAAGGCGGGGGGGCCTTGGGGTGAGCAGTTCTTC
CASKAGGPWGEQFF
>TRBV5-1|.|TRBJ1-5|TRBD1
TGCGCCAGCAGCCCGGGACAGGGTAATGAGCCCCAGCATTTT
CASSPGQGNEPQHF
>TRBV7-2|.|TRBJ1-5|.
TGTGCCAGCAGCTTAACGTCAGTGTTTTATAGCAATCAGCCCCAGCATTTT
CASSLTSVFYSNQPQHF
>TRBV11-2|.|TRBJ2-1|TRBD2
TGTGCCAGCAGCTTGACTAGCGGGGATTACAATGAGCAGTTCTTC
CASSLTSGDYNEQFF
>TRBV7-2|.|TRBJ2-1|TRBD2
TGTGCCAGCAGCCGGACTAGCGGAGCCTACAATGAGCAGTTCTTC
CASSRTSGAYNEQFF
>TRBV5-1|once|TRBJ1-1|TRBD1
TGCGCCAGCAGCTTGGCACAGGGGACCTTGAACACTGAAGCTTTCTTT
CASSLAQGTLNTEAFF
>TRBV5-1|.|TRBJ1-1|TRBD1
TGCGCCAGCAGCTTTACAGGGGGAAGAGGCACTGAAGCTTTCTTT
CASSFTGGRGTEAFF
>TRBV18|.|TRBJ2-3|.
TGTGCCAGCTCACCTCCGCGTGCTAGCACAGATACGCAGTATTTT
CASSPPRASTDTQYF
>TRBV3-1/TRBV3-2|.|TRBJ2-2|TRBD1
TGTGCCAGCAGCCACAGACAGGGGGCCGGGGAGCTGTTTTTT
CASSHRQGAGELFF
>TRBV11-2|.|TRBJ1-6|.
TGTGCCAGCAGCGGCGGACTGAGCTCCTATAATTCACCCCTCCACTTT
CASSGGLSSYNSPLHF
>TRBV4-1|.|TRBJ1-1|.
TGCGCCAGCAGCCAGGGACAAAACACTGAAGCTTTCTTT
CASSQGQNTEAFF
>TRBV7-9|.|TRBJ1-5|.
TGTGCCAGCAGCTCACCCGAGGAGCGAAGAAGCAATCAGCCCCAGCATTTT
CASSSPEERRSNQPQHF
>TRBV20-1|few|TRBJ1-2|.
TGCAGTGCTTCAGACTATGGCTACACCTTC
CSASDYGYTF
>TRBV6-5|.|TRBJ1-1|.
TGTGCCAGCTGCGGGCGGGGGAGCATGAACACTGAAGCTTTCTTT
CASCGRGSMNTEAFF
>TRBV5-4|.|TRBJ1-1|.
TGTGCCAGCAGCTTGGCGGGGTCGGGCCTCAACACTGAAGCTTTCTTT
CASSLAGSGLNTEAFF
>TRBV19|.|TRBJ1-5|.
TGTGCCAGTAGTATATCAGGGAGGCAGCCCCAGCATTTT
CASSISGRQPQHF
>TRBV7-9|.|TRBJ2-1|TRBD2
TGTGCCAGCAGCTTAGCGGGGGGGAATGAGCAGTTCTTC
CASSLAGGNEQFF
>TRBV19|.|TRBJ1-1|.
TGTGCCAGTAGTATATTTGGCTTGAACACTGAAGCTTTCTTT
CASSIFGLNTEAFF
>TRBV12-3/TRBV12-4|once|TRBJ2-5|.
TGTGCCAGCAGAAAAGCGGAGACCCAGTACTTC
CASRKAETQYF
>TRBV19|.|TRBJ1-2|TRBD1
TGTGCCAGTAGCACAGGGGTCAACTATGGCTACACCTTC
CASSTGVNYGYTF
>TRBV7-9|few|TRBJ1-1|.
TGTGCCAGCAGCTTTTCTGGTACAGGGACTGAAGCTTTCTTT
CASSFSGTGTEAFF
>TRBV5-1|.|TRBJ1-4|TRBD1
TGCGCCAGCAGCCGGACAGGCCTTTCTAATGAAAAACTGTTTTTT
CASSRTGLSNEKLFF
>TRBV18|.|TRBJ2-3|TRBD2
TGTGCCAGCTCACCGTTGCGGGGGGACGGGGATACGCAGTATTTT
CASSPLRGDGDTQYF
>TRBV6-5|.|TRBJ1-6|.
TGTGCCAGCAGTTACTCAGGGGCACCCCTCCACTTT
CASSYSGAPLHF
>TRBV5-1|.|TRBJ1-5|.
TGCGCCAGCAGCCTGCAGGGTAACAATCAGCCCCAGCATTTT
CASSLQGNNQPQHF
>TRBV2|few|TRBJ2-6|.
TGTGCCAGCAGGGTGGGGGGCTCTGGGGCCAACGTCCTGACTTTC
CASRVGGSGANVLTF
>TRBV18|.|TRBJ1-2|.
TGTGCCAGCTCACCTGAAAAGTTGGGCGGCTACACCTTC
CASSPEKLGGYTF
>TRBV7-7|.|TRBJ1-4|.
TGTGCCAGCAGGCCTCGGGGAGCGGGGACTAATGAAAAACTGTTTTTT
CASRPRGAGTNEKLFF
>TRBV6-5|.|TRBJ1-1|TRBD1
TGTGCCAGCCAGGGGGCCCAAACATTGAACACTGAAGCTTTCTTT
CASQGAQTLNTEAFF
>TRBV7-2|.|TRBJ2-1|TRBD2
TGTGCCAGCAGCTTAGCGCTTTGGGGGGGGAGCTACAATGAGCAGTTCTTC
CASSLALWGGSYNEQFF
>TRBV5-1|few|TRBJ1-5|.
TGCGCCAGCAGCCCGGGACATCACAATCAGCCCCAGCATTTT
CASSPGHHNQPQHF
>TRBV6-1|.|TRBJ2-4|.
TGTGCCAGCAGTGATCCGATACGACAGAAACTAGCCAAAAACATTCAGTACTTC
CASSDPIRQKLAKNIQYF
>TRBV27|.|TRBJ1-5|.
TGTGCCAGCAGTTCACCGCAGGGGTCCCAGCATTTT
CASSSPQGSQHF
>TRBV7-8|.|TRBJ1-6|.
TGTGCCAGCAGCACAGGACCGGGGGGTCGAGATTCACCCCTCCACTTT
CASSTGPGGRDSPLHF
>TRBV11-2|.|TRBJ2-3|TRBD1
TGTGCCAGCAGCCTATACCGGGACAGGGGCCCAGATACGCAGTATTTT
CASSLYRDRGPDTQYF
>TRBV20-1|.|TRBJ2-2|TRBD2
TGCAGTGCTGGTGACAGCAGCGGGAGCACCGGGGAGCTGTTTTTT
CSAGDSSGSTGELFF
>TRBV7-9|.|TRBJ2-3|TRBD2
TGTGCCAGCAGCTCCGGGGGGACTAGCGTAGATACGCAGTATTTT
CASSSGGTSVDTQYF
>TRBV5-1|.|TRBJ1-3|.
TGCGCCAGCAGCTTGGGAGTTCATGAGTCTGGAAACACCATATATTTT
CASSLGVHESGNTIYF
>TRBV10-1|.|TRBJ1-4|.
TGCGCCAGCAGTCCGGCAGCTAGTAATGAAAAACTGTTTTTT
CASSPAASNEKLFF
>TRBV24-1|few|TRBJ2-3|.
TGTGCCACCAGTGCTCGGGAACGGGGGACCACAGATACGCAGTATTTT
CATSARERGTTDTQYF
>TRBV15|.|TRBJ1-6|.
TGTGCCACCAGCAGGGCGGCTTCACCCCTCCACTTT
CATSRAASPLHF
>TRBV29-1|.|TRBJ1-1|.
TGCAGCGCTCCGAACCCGGGTGAGGGTAGGACGGCTTTCTTT
CSAPNPGEGRTAFF
>TRBV19|.|TRBJ1-4|.
TGTGCCAGTAGTAAACGCAGGGCTTCTACAACTAATGAAAAACTGTTTTTT
CASSKRRASTTNEKLFF
>TRBV18|few|TRBJ2-2|.
TGTGCCAGCTCACAGCGGGACATCAACACCGGGGAGCTGTTTTTT
CASSQRDINTGELFF
>TRBV2|.|TRBJ2-2|TRBD1
TGTGCCAGCAGACCCGGGACAGGGTCCGAAAACACCGGGGAGCTGTTTTTT
CASRPGTGSENTGELFF
>TRBV5-1|.|TRBJ1-1|.
TGCGCCAGCAGCCGGACAGTGGGGACTGAAGCTTTCTTT
CASSRTVGTEAFF
>TRBV6-6|.|TRBJ1-1|.
TGTGCCAGCAACATAGGGGTCATGAACACTGAAGCTTTCTTT
CASNIGVMNTEAFF
>TRBV29-1|.|TRBJ1-1|TRBD1
TGCAGCGGAGCAGTACAGGGGGCCCGGCAGGGCACTGAAGCTTTCTTT
CSGAVQGARQGTEAFF
>TRBV6-2/TRBV6-3|.|TRBJ2-3|TRBD2
TGTGCCAGCAGTCTAGGGACTAGCGGGGGGGCTACGCAGTATTTT
CASSLGTSGGATQYF
>TRBV19|once|TRBJ1-2|.
TGTGCCAGTAGTCGCCGGGACACCGACGGCTACACCTTC
CASSRRDTDGYTF
>TRBV10-2|.|TRBJ1-5|TRBD1
TGCGCCAGCAGGGGGGACAGTCTCAATCAGCCCCAGCATTTT
CASRGDSLNQPQHF
>TRBV9|.|TRBJ2-3|.
TGTGCCAGCAGCCCCCTCGGGGGAAGCACAGATACGCAGTATTTT
CASSPLGGSTDTQYF
>TRBV30|.|TRBJ2-1|TRBD2
TGTGCCTGGAGTTCGGGACTAGTCCAGAACAATGAGCAGTTCTTC
CAWSSGLVQNNEQFF
>TRBV5-6|.|TRBJ1-2|.
TGTGCCAGCAGCACCCCCAATTACGGCCACAGGGTCTATGGCTACACCTTC
CASSTPNYGHRVYGYTF